This T cell receptor beta chain was captured in a study of CD8+ T cells in alopecia areata. About the research overall: Oral tofacitinib, 5 to 10 mg twice daily, was given in an open-label trial.

Study-wide points: For patients receiving tofacitinib, scalp clonality and expanded CD8+ clones among the top 100 significantly decreased. Unlike in mice, where it was clearer, TCR sharing across patients was less clear, possibly HLA-related.

Documented treatment: oral pan-JAK inhibitor, 5-10 mg twice daily. The investigators collected lesional scalp punch biopsies and peripheral blood from alopecia areata patients. In regard to this clone: Antigen: not known.

Trimming pared 5 bases from V and 4 bases from J, leaving 14 bases between. Germline V gene sequence: CDR1 SGHTA, CDR2 FQGNSA. CDR3 length: 14 amino acids. Reverse transcribed after extraction, RNA yielded cDNA as the sequencing template. TCRdb's copy holds only in-frame clones and misses some; the assay was immunoSEQ multiplex PCR. The sample has about 120,000 clones, about three fifths seen once; the top ten hold around 30%. This clonotype was obtained from a human donor with alopecia areata. Specimen: CD8+ T cells sorted from blood, collected at week 4, from a patient treated with tofacitinib. This rearrangement joins TRBV7-2 to TRBJ2-5; a possible D gene is TRBD2 (5 bases). This CDR3 is CASSQGREVETQYF. The CDR3 DNA reads as TGTGCCAGCAGCCAAGGGAGAGAGGTAGAGACCCAGTACTTC.